These 28 T cell receptor beta chains were sequenced from one sample in a study of cytomegalovirus exposure and HLA in healthy donors. A multiplex PCR was run with 60 Vbeta primers and 13 Jbeta primers. TCRdb keeps only in-frame clones here, not all; method: immunoSEQ multiplex PCR. The sample holds 110,000 to 150,000 clones, more than 60% seen once. Sequencing was performed on PBMCs. These receptors came from a male donor in good health and CMV-seronegative.

This clone was counted only a few times. The chain has TRBV7-2 and TRBJ2-1, with D tentatively TRBD2 (5 bases). The CDR3 consists of 16 residues. Germline V gene lookup returns CDR1 SGHTA and CDR2 FQGNSA. V dropped 5 bases and J dropped 0 bases, with 14 bases sitting between them. The CDR3 DNA reads as TGTGCCAGCAGCCTATTTAGGAGGAGCTCCTACAATGAGCAGTTCTTC. This sequence encodes CASSLFRRSSYNEQFF.

This chain joins TRBV13 and TRBJ2-7; 10 positions match TRBD1. The trim removed 4 bases at V and 4 bases at J, leaving 7 bases unmatched. The germline V gene has CDR1 PRHDT and CDR2 FYEKMQ (reference sequence). The CDR3 consists of 15 residues. The CDR3, as DNA: TGTGCCAGCAGCTCAAGGACAGGGGGGATGTACGAGCAGTACTTC. It is translated as CASSSRTGGMYEQYF. Full variable domain (remainder filled in from reference TRBV13 and TRBJ2-7): AAGVIQSPRHLIKEKRETATLKCYPIPRHDTVYWYQQGPGQDPQFLISFYEKMQSDKGSIPDRFSAQQFSDYHSELNMSSLELGDSALYFCASSSRTGGMYEQYFGPGTRLTVT.

This clone occurred a few times. This rearrangement joins TRBV7-6 to TRBJ2-6, with D possibly matching TRBD1 (5 bases). Trimming pared 7 bases from V and 2 bases from J, leaving 6 bases between. This CDR3 comprises 13 residues. Germline V CDR1 and CDR2: SGHVS, FNYEAQ. The CDR3 protein is CASTGTGANVLTF. The CDR3 region has the DNA TGTGCCAGCACAGGGACTGGGGCCAACGTCCTGACTTTC.

The chain combines TRBV7-2 with TRBJ2-7; weak D call: TRBD2 (7 bases). The ends were cut back, 5 bases at V and 4 bases at J, with 18 bases in the middle. The germline CDR1 and CDR2 sequences are SGHTA and FQGNSA. This CDR3 contains 15 residues. CDR3 amino acids: CASSPGGGGLYEQYF. The CDR3 bases are TGTGCCAGCAGCCCTGGGGGCGGGGGCCTATACGAGCAGTACTTC.

The chain is built from TRBV11-2 and TRBJ2-2; possible D gene TRBD2, 5 bases. There are 13 residues in the CDR3. The V and J ends lost 5 bases and 8 bases respectively, with 12 bases between them. CDR1 SGHAT and CDR2 FQNNGV come from the germline V gene. In nucleotides, the CDR3 is TGTGCCAGCAGCCCCGTTGGGGAGGGGGAGCTGTTTTTT. This translates into CASSPVGEGELFF.

V and J are TRBV5-6 and TRBJ2-7, with D perhaps matching TRBD2 (6 bases). Germline CDR1 reads SGHDT; CDR2 reads YYEEEE. CDR3 size: 14 residues. Trimming left V 2 bases short and J 2 bases short, with 11 bases between. The CDR3 loop is CASSFGGAPYEQYF. The CDR3 coding sequence is TGTGCCAGCAGCTTTGGAGGGGCCCCCTACGAGCAGTACTTC.

V usage is TRBV5-1 and J usage is TRBJ1-3; TRBD1 matches 8 bases. V shed 8 bases and J 0 bases; nucleotides not matched to a gene: 4. The CDR3 covers 14 residues. Germline CDR1 is SGHRS and CDR2 is YFSETQ. CDR3 bases: TGCGCCAGTTCGGACAGGGCCTCTGGAAACACCATATATTTT. Translating gives CASSDRASGNTIYF.

The chain is built from TRBV2 and TRBJ2-7, with D possibly matching TRBD2 (6 bases). The CDR3 loop spans 15 amino acids. Germline V gene data show CDR1 as SNHLY and CDR2 as FYNNEI. The germline V and J ends were trimmed by 3 bases and 1 base, with 13 bases remaining between them. CDR3 in amino acids: CASSDASDTSYEQYF. As DNA, the CDR3 is TGTGCCAGCAGTGACGCTAGCGACACGTCCTACGAGCAGTACTTC.

The V and J genes are TRBV27 and TRBJ2-5; tentative D call: TRBD2 (5 bases). The germline V gene encodes CDR1 MNHEY and CDR2 SMNVEV (reference sequence). The CDR3 has 13 residues. V shed 3 bases and J shed 7 bases, with 12 bases lying between them. The CDR3 nucleotides read TGTGCCAGCAGTTTTAGCGAAGACGGGACCCAGTACTTC. The encoded protein is CASSFSEDGTQYF.

The chain has TRBV7-3 and TRBJ1-2, with D possibly TRBD1 on 5 matching bases. The length of the CDR3 is 14 residues. V lost 3 bases and J 3 bases, leaving 11 bases between the germline ends. Germline lookup yields CDR1 SGHTA and CDR2 FQGTGA. CDR3: CASSFKGQDYGYTF. Written as DNA, the CDR3 is TGTGCCAGCAGCTTTAAGGGGCAGGACTATGGCTACACCTTC. Variable domain in full (rest from reference TRBV7-3 and TRBJ1-2): GAGVSQTPSNKVTEKGKYVELRCDPISGHTALYWYRQSLGQGPEFLIYFQGTGAADDSGLPNDRFFAVRPEGSVSTLKIQRTERGDSAVYLCASSFKGQDYGYTFGSGTRLTVV.

Concerning this clone: Its ends do not fully match the called genes, so a read error is possible. This chain links TRBV7-9 with TRBJ2-7; 9 bases map to TRBD2. Germline lookup yields CDR1 SEHNR and CDR2 FQNEAQ (reference sequence). This CDR3 is 14 amino acids long. As DNA, the CDR3 is TGTTCCAGCGGATTTAGCGGGGGCTCCTACGAGCAGTACTTC. Translation: CSSGFSGGSYEQYF.

Worth noting for this clone: The sample has other DNA sequences that encode this CDR3 too. The chain combines TRBV25-1 with TRBJ2-7; TRBD2 might be the D (6 bases). Looked up from germline, CDR1 is MGHDK and CDR2 is SYGVNS. The CDR3 runs to 12 residues. Trimming removed 5 bases at V and 6 bases at J, with 11 bases between. The CDR3 DNA is TGTGCCAGCAGTTTGGGGGGTGGCGAGCAGTACTTC. Encoded protein: CASSLGGGEQYF.

A word on this clone: Sequence at one end of the junction differs from germline and may be a read error. The chain carries TRBV30 and TRBJ1-1, with 10 bases lining up with TRBD1. The CDR3 is 16 amino acids. CDR1 and CDR2 from the germline V gene are GTSNPN and SVGIG (reference sequence). The CDR3 reads CARSETGTGENTEAFF. The DNA for the CDR3 is TGTGCCCGGAGTGAAACCGGGACAGGGGAAAACACTGAAGCTTTCTTT. Using reference TRBV30 and TRBJ1-1 for the parts outside the CDR3, the full variable domain is SQTIHQWPATLVQPVGSPLSLECTVEGTSNPNLYWYRQAAGRGLQLLFYSVGIGQISSEVPQNLSASRPQDRQFILSSKKLLLSDSGFYLCARSETGTGENTEAFFGQGTRLTVV.

This clone was counted between two and nine times. This rearrangement joins TRBV6-6 to TRBJ1-1; TRBD1 matches 8 bases. CDR3 length: 15 residues. CDR1 is MNHNY, CDR2 SVGAGI, per germline (reference sequence). The V gene end was trimmed by 2 bases and the J gene end by 5 bases; junction bases not matched to a gene: 7. Written as DNA, the CDR3 is TGTGCCAGCAGTTACCCCGACGACAGGGGAACTGAAGCTTTCTTT. Protein product: CASSYPDDRGTEAFF.

The chain joins TRBV7-6 to TRBJ1-3; no reliable D call. The CDR3 is 17 amino acids. Per germline, CDR1 SGHVS and CDR2 FNYEAQ. The V and J ends lost 6 bases and 0 bases respectively, with 18 bases between them. The CDR3 DNA reads TGTGCCAGCAGACCTCCCCGGCGAACGGGCTCTGGAAACACCATATATTTT. It yields the protein CASRPPRRTGSGNTIYF.

The chain combines TRBV5-8 with TRBJ2-3; 10 nucleotides line up with TRBD2. V was pared by 0 bases and J by 3 bases, with 4 bases of the junction left unmatched. This CDR3 region has 16 residues. Germline CDR1 reads SGHTS; CDR2 reads YDEGEE. The chain's CDR3 is CASSLAASGRTDTQYF. DNA of the CDR3: TGTGCCAGCAGCTTGGCGGCTAGCGGGAGAACAGATACGCAGTATTTT.

This chain links TRBV10-3 with TRBJ1-3; D may be TRBD1 (5 bases). Germline CDR1 and CDR2: ENHRY and SYGVKD. V was pared by 5 bases and J by 3 bases, with 11 bases between. CDR3 length equals 14 residues. This CDR3 reads CAISQQDIGNTIYF. Here the CDR3 DNA reads TGTGCCATCAGTCAACAGGACATTGGAAACACCATATATTTT.

Comments on this clone: The junction and the germline gene differ at one end; a read error may be behind it. This rearrangement joins TRBV7-9 to TRBJ2-5, with 12 bases that match TRBD2. The CDR3 has 17 amino acids. Germline assignment: CDR1 SEHNR and CDR2 FQNEAQ (reference sequence). The CDR3 bases are TGTTCCAGCAGCTTTCGACTAGCGGGAGTAACGCAAGAGACCCAGTACTTC. It encodes CSSSFRLAGVTQETQYF.

In its sample, this clone was seen once. V and J are TRBV29-1 and TRBJ1-2, with TRBD1 matching 11 bases. Trimming removed 2 bases from V and 3 bases from J; junction bases left unmatched: 8. Per the germline V gene, CDR1 is SQVTM and CDR2 is ANQGSEA. This CDR3 has 16 amino acids. In DNA form, the CDR3 reads TGCAGCGTTGAAAGGCCCGGACAGGGGGCCGACTATGGCTACACCTTC. Amino acid sequence: CSVERPGQGADYGYTF.

This chain uses TRBV11-2 with TRBJ1-1; D is perhaps TRBD1 (6 bases). Looked up from germline, CDR1 is SGHAT and CDR2 is FQNNGV. V lost 0 bases, J lost 3 bases, and 11 bases lay in between. CDR3 size: 15 residues. The CDR3 DNA sequence: TGTGCCAGCAGCTTAGATGGCCAGGGGTACACTGAAGCTTTCTTT. It encodes CASSLDGQGYTEAFF. Full variable domain (rest looked up from reference TRBV11-2 and TRBJ1-1): EAGVAQSPRYKIIEKRQSVAFWCNPISGHATLYWYQQILGQGPKLLIQFQNNGVVDDSQLPKDRFSAERLKGVDSTLKIQPAKLEDSAVYLCASSLDGQGYTEAFFGQGTRLTVV.

This sequence joins TRBV5-4 and TRBJ2-7; D might be TRBD1 (6 bases). Trimming cost V 4 bases and J 2 bases, with 13 bases left between them. Germline loops: CDR1 SGHNT, CDR2 YYREEE (reference sequence). The CDR3 length is 14 residues. The CDR3 DNA is TGTGCCAGCAGCCCCATTGGACAGACCTACGAGCAGTACTTC. Its protein product is CASSPIGQTYEQYF.

This clone was counted a few times. The rearrangement joins TRBV10-3 to TRBJ2-1; tentative D call: TRBD1 (5 bases). Trimming left V 2 bases short and J 6 bases short, with 5 bases between. Germline assignment: CDR1 ENHRY and CDR2 SYGVKD. The CDR3 totals 12 residues. In DNA form, the CDR3 reads TGTGCCATCAGTGAGGGGGCCAATGAGCAGTTCTTC. It encodes CAISEGANEQFF.

This chain joins TRBV27 and TRBJ1-2; 7 bases line up with TRBD1. The V and J ends lost 3 bases and 2 bases, in that order; junction bases with no gene match: 9. Germline V gives CDR1 MNHEY, CDR2 SMNVEV (reference sequence). This CDR3 is built from 16 residues. The CDR3 spells CASSFLAGGTNYGYTF. The CDR3 nucleotides read TGTGCCAGCAGTTTTCTCGCAGGGGGGACCAACTATGGCTACACCTTC.

The chain carries TRBV5-1 and TRBJ2-7; D might be TRBD2 (5 bases). Germline CDR1 and CDR2: SGHRS and YFSETQ. The ends were cut back, 0 bases at V and 0 bases at J, with 10 bases in the middle. The CDR3 runs 15 residues. The CDR3 is CASSLGPGSSYEQYF. DNA of the CDR3: TGCGCCAGCAGCTTGGGTCCGGGGAGCTCCTACGAGCAGTACTTC.

CDR3 protein: CASRRTSGVYEQYF. As DNA, the CDR3 is TGTGCCAGCAGGCGGACTAGCGGGGTGTACGAGCAGTACTTC. The J gene is TRBJ2-7, the V gene TRBV6-5; 12 bases align to TRBD2. The CDR3 contains 14 residues. Germline trimming cut 6 bases from V and 4 bases from J; bases unmatched to any gene: 4. Germline V gives CDR1 MNHEY, CDR2 SVGAGI.

The CDR3 coding sequence is TGTGCCAGCAGAGCCACAGGGGGCGAGCAGTACTTC. This translates into CASRATGGEQYF. The genes are TRBV11-1 and TRBJ2-7, with TRBD1 matching 8 bases. Germline V gene lookup returns CDR1 SGHAT and CDR2 FQDESV (reference sequence). The CDR3 covers 12 residues. The trim removed 6 bases at V and 6 bases at J, leaving 4 bases unmatched.

Of note for this clone: One end of the junction does not line up with germline, which may come from a read error. The gene calls are TRBV7-7 and TRBJ2-1; TRBD2 matches 9 bases. This CDR3 region has 13 residues. The germline CDR1 and CDR2 sequences are SSHAT and FNYEAQ (reference sequence). For the CDR3, the DNA is TGTGCTAGCAGCTCGCGGGGGGGCAACGAGCAGTTCTTC. Amino acid sequence: CASSSRGGNEQFF. Full variable domain (outside the CDR3, taken from reference TRBV7-7 and TRBJ2-1): GAGVSQSPRYKVTKRGQDVTLRCDPISSHATLYWYQQALGQGPEFLTYFNYEAQPDKSGLPSDRFSAERPEGSISTLTIQRTEQRDSAMYRCASSSRGGNEQFFGPGTRLTVL.

This clone was detected only once. The chain carries TRBV6-5 and TRBJ1-1; a weak D match, TRBD1 (5 bases). Germline assignment: CDR1 MNHEY and CDR2 SVGAGI. CDR3 length equals 15 residues. Trimming took 8 bases from V and 0 from J, leaving 16 bases between them. For the CDR3, the DNA is TGTGCCAGCTTTAAACCGGGACTCCTGAACACTGAAGCTTTCTTT. It codes for CASFKPGLLNTEAFF.